The clone carrying this TCR beta chain was counted only a few times. Researchers amplified the TCR beta CDR3 regions from RNA transcripts. A set of HTBI primers served as the primers for a first-round RT-PCR of the TCR CDR3. Each CDR3 protein is one row after TCRdb ran MiXCR on the multiplex PCR reads. The data hold 350,000 to 400,000 distinct CDR3 sequences, with less than 20% observed a single time. The data were obtained in a study of T cells in Graves' hyperthyroidism and ophthalmopathy. Germline assignment: CDR1 ENHRY and CDR2 SYGVKD. The CDR3 runs to 15 residues. Trimming pared 5 bases from V and 3 bases from J, leaving 17 bases between.

This TCR was recovered from a man younger than 35 with Graves' ophthalmopathy. Material: blood. The genes are TRBV10-3 and TRBJ2-7, with D possibly being TRBD1 (7 bases). For the CDR3, the DNA is TGTGCCATCAGTCGTCCTGACAGGGAGGACTACGAGCAGTACTTC. This encodes CAISRPDREDYEQYF.